Listed here are 15 T cell receptor beta chains from one sample, sequenced in a study of technical replicates of blood from a handful of donors. This table comes from immunoSEQ multiplex PCR, and its TCRdb copy is limited to in-frame clones, with some not included. The profile covers approximately 75,000 clones, with nearly 98% appearing a single time and approximately 0.3% taken by the ten largest. The material sequenced was T cells isolated from PBMCs. The receptor set was obtained from a human donor in good health.

The rearrangement links TRBV11-2 to TRBJ1-2, with a weak D call TRBD1 (5 bases). From germline, CDR1 is SGHAT and CDR2 FQNNGV. The V end lost 5 bases, the J end lost 2 bases, and 12 bases lay between the germline ends. The CDR3 runs to 14 residues. The CDR3 here is CASSGQTVNYGYTF. DNA of the CDR3: TGTGCCAGCAGCGGCCAGACAGTGAACTATGGCTACACCTTC.

The rearrangement links TRBV9 to TRBJ1-1; a weak D match, TRBD1 (5 bases). Trimming took 4 bases from V and 3 from J, leaving 16 bases between them. This CDR3 is built from 15 residues. Germline-derived CDR1 and CDR2 are SGDLS and YYNGEE. The DNA for the CDR3 is TGTGCCAGCAGCACCGGGGGGGGAGGTTACACTGAAGCTTTCTTT. Encoded protein: CASSTGGGGYTEAFF.

This sequence joins TRBV5-4 and TRBJ2-5; 7 nucleotides match TRBD1. This CDR3 is built from 12 residues. Per germline, CDR1 SGHNT and CDR2 YYREEE (reference sequence). Germline trimming cut 8 bases from V and 2 bases from J; bases unmatched to any gene: 3. CDR3 coding DNA: TGTGCCAGTTGGGACAGACAAGAGACCCAGTACTTC. Protein sequence: CASWDRQETQYF.

The chain is built from TRBV5-1 and TRBJ2-3, with TRBD2 identical over 7 bases. J was trimmed by 4 bases and V by 0 bases; bases with no gene match: 14. CDR3 length equals 18 residues. The germline V gene encodes CDR1 SGHRS and CDR2 YFSETQ. In nucleotides, the CDR3 is TGCGCCAGCAGCTTGGGACCTCTTTCGGGAGGTACCCCAGATACGCAGTATTTT. Encoded protein: CASSLGPLSGGTPDTQYF. The whole variable domain, remainder taken from reference TRBV5-1 and TRBJ2-3, is KAGVTQTPRYLIKTRGQQVTLSCSPISGHRSVSWYQQTPGQGLQFLFEYFSETQRNKGNFPGRFSGRQFSNSRSEMNVSTLELGDSALYLCASSLGPLSGGTPDTQYFGPGTRLTVL.

The chain employs TRBV2 and TRBJ1-2, with D perhaps TRBD1 (5 bases). There are 13 residues in the CDR3. V was pared by 4 bases and J by 6 bases, with 12 bases between. Germline CDR1 is SNHLY and CDR2 is FYNNEI. The CDR3, as DNA: TGTGCCAGCAGTGTAGCGGGGGAGGATGGCTACACCTTC. As protein: CASSVAGEDGYTF. Complete variable domain (other parts from reference TRBV2 and TRBJ1-2): EPEVTQTPSHQVTQMGQEVILRCVPISNHLYFYWYRQILGQKVEFLVSFYNNEISEKSEIFDDQFSVERPDGSNFTLKIRSTKLEDSAMYFCASSVAGEDGYTFGSGTRLTVV.

This clone came up once. The chain employs TRBV4-1 and TRBJ1-3; D not resolved. The CDR3 length is 18 residues. V lost 3 bases, J lost 2 bases, and 20 bases lay in between. CDR1 MGHRA and CDR2 YSYEKL come from the germline V gene. The DNA for the CDR3 is TGCGCCAGCAGCCACTCCTCGTCCGGGAAGGTCGCTGGAAACACCATATATTTT. It codes for CASSHSSSGKVAGNTIYF.

This rearrangement joins TRBV7-9 to TRBJ1-1; 11 bases fit TRBD1. With V trimmed by 4 bases and J by 9 bases, 10 bases remained unmatched. The CDR3 sequence is 15 residues long. The germline gives CDR1 SEHNR, CDR2 FQNEAQ (reference sequence). Here the CDR3 reads CASSYTRDRGGKAFF. DNA of the CDR3: TGTGCCAGCAGCTACACCCGGGACAGGGGGGGGAAAGCTTTCTTT.

The CDR3 nucleotides are TGTGCCAGCAGCTCCAGGGGAAGCAATCAGCCCCAGCATTTT. It encodes CASSSRGSNQPQHF. This chain connects TRBV7-3 to TRBJ1-5; weak D call: TRBD1 (6 bases). Germline V gene sequence: CDR1 SGHTA, CDR2 FQGTGA. V shed 4 bases and J shed 1 base, with 8 bases lying between them. The CDR3 length is 14 residues.

The table lists this clone with a count of one. This chain connects TRBV11-3 to TRBJ2-5; 13 nucleotides line up with TRBD2. Germline V gene data show CDR1 as SGHNT and CDR2 as YENEEA. With 2 bases clipped from V and 4 bases from J, the junction kept 4 bases outside the gene matches. This CDR3 is 16 amino acids long. The DNA of the CDR3 is TGTGCCAGCAGCTTACGCGGGACTAGCGGGATAGAGACCCAGTACTTC. Translated, it gives CASSLRGTSGIETQYF.

J is TRBJ2-7 and V is TRBV6-5, with TRBD1 identical over 10 bases. CDR1 and CDR2 (germline): MNHEY, SVGAGI. The CDR3 is 14 amino acids. Unmatched junction bases numbered 6, after V lost 6 bases and J lost 4 bases. The CDR3 is CASRLRDRGYEQYF. The CDR3 coding sequence is TGTGCCAGCAGACTCCGGGACAGGGGTTACGAGCAGTACTTC.

This chain links TRBV4-2 with TRBJ2-7, with D tentatively TRBD2 (6 bases). Trimming left V 0 bases short and J 1 base short, with 13 bases between. The CDR3 covers 16 residues. The germline gives CDR1 LGHNA, CDR2 YNFKEQ. CDR3 loop: CASSQDPAEGSYEQYF. In nucleotides, the CDR3 is TGTGCCAGCAGCCAAGATCCAGCGGAGGGTTCCTACGAGCAGTACTTC.

This chain joins TRBV4-2 and TRBJ2-7; 9 nucleotides line up with TRBD1. V trimming: 4 bases; J trimming: 3 bases; junction bases outside the gene matches: 4. The CDR3 consists of 14 residues. Germline CDR1 LGHNA, CDR2 YNFKEQ. The CDR3 nucleotides are TGTGCCAGCAGCCTGGACAGGGGAGTCTACGAGCAGTACTTC. Residues: CASSLDRGVYEQYF.

The CDR3 reads CASREFRQEEQYF. In DNA form, the CDR3 reads TGTGCCAGCAGAGAATTCAGACAGGAAGAGCAGTACTTC. This chain joins TRBV9 and TRBJ2-7; tentative D call: TRBD1 (6 bases). Germline V CDR1 and CDR2: SGDLS, YYNGEE. The length of the CDR3 is 13 residues. The ends were cut back, 5 bases at V and 7 bases at J, with 16 bases in the middle.

The chain uses TRBV5-1 and TRBJ2-7; 7 bases map to TRBD1. V lost 1 base to trimming and J lost 2 bases; unmatched junction nucleotides: 18. Looked up from germline, CDR1 is SGHRS and CDR2 is YFSETQ. The CDR3 covers 19 residues. DNA of the CDR3: TGCGCCAGCAGCTTGCTCAGGAGTGGACAGGTTTTCGCCACCTACGAGCAGTACTTC. Protein sequence: CASSLLRSGQVFATYEQYF. Looking up the rest from reference TRBV5-1 and TRBJ2-7 gives the full variable domain: KAGVTQTPRYLIKTRGQQVTLSCSPISGHRSVSWYQQTPGQGLQFLFEYFSETQRNKGNFPGRFSGRQFSNSRSEMNVSTLELGDSALYLCASSLLRSGQVFATYEQYFGPGTRLTVT.

This rearrangement joins TRBV19 to TRBJ2-7, with TRBD2 matching 10 bases. The germline V gene has CDR1 LNHDA and CDR2 SQIVND (reference sequence). The CDR3 loop spans 15 amino acids. After removal of 5 bases from V and 4 bases from J, the junction contained 8 bases not matched to a gene. The CDR3 sequence: CASSDTSGIEYEQYF. DNA for the CDR3: TGTGCCAGTAGTGATACTAGCGGGATTGAGTACGAGCAGTACTTC. The whole variable domain, remainder taken from reference TRBV19 and TRBJ2-7, is DGGITQSPKYLFRKEGQNVTLSCEQNLNHDAMYWYRQDPGQGLRLIYYSQIVNDFQKGDIAEGYSVSREKKESFPLTVTSAQKNPTAFYLCASSDTSGIEYEQYFGPGTRLTVT.